The sequence of this TCR beta chain was determined in a study of shared clonotypes between healthy human individuals. Worth noting for this clone: Its matching antigen is unknown.

CD8 cells regarded as naive lacked CD45RO, were positively chosen for CCR7, and omitted terminally differentiated effector memory CD45RA+ cells. For sorted subsets, roughly 210 ng DNA per replicate equaled around 28,000 T cell genomes. The table came from immunoSEQ multiplex PCR; TCRdb's copy has only in-frame clones and leaves some out. This sample yields over 2 million clones, of which approximately 94% are seen a single time; roughly 1.1% belongs to the top ten. Germline V lookup: CDR1 SGHAT, CDR2 FQNNGV. Trimming took 1 base from V and 2 from J, leaving 9 bases between them. There are 14 residues in the CDR3. Whole-study results and caveats: Generally, naive subsets came out with larger estimated richness than memory subsets.

The specimen sequenced was naive CD8+ T cells sorted from blood. The V gene is TRBV11-2, the J gene TRBJ2-7, with D perhaps TRBD1 (5 bases). The clonotype comes from a man aged 18 to 29 in good health. CDR3 region: CASSLGTNAYEQYF. CDR3 bases: TGTGCCAGCAGCTTAGGGACAAACGCCTACGAGCAGTACTTC.